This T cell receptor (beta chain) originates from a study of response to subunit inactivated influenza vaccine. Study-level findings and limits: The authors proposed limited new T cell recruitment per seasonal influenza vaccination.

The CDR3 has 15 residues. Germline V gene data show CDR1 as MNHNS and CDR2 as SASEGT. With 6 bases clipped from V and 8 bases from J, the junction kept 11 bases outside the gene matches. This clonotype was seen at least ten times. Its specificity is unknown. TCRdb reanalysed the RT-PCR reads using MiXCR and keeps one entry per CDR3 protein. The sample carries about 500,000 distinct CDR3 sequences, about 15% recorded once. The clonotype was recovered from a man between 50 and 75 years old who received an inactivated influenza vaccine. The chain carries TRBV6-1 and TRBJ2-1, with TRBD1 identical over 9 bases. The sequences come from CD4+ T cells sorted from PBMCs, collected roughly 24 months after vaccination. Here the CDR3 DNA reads TGTGCCAGCAGAGAACACAGGGGGCGCTTGGATGAGCAGTTCTTC. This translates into CASREHRGRLDEQFF.